The T cell receptor (beta chain) described here comes from a study of blood T cell repertoires in COVID-19. Study at large: Donors in the United States, Italy and Spain gave samples during acute or convalescent COVID-19. PBMCs, B-cell-depleted T cells, or T cells provided the cDNA or gDNA that made up the material.

Per the study methods: Quantification of nucleated cells was approximated via reference gene primer amplification. Measured with immunoSEQ multiplex PCR; TCRdb has only the in-frame clones, and not every one. V, J and clone size are those of that table, while D and trimming were read from the DNA. This sample has about 380,000 clones; roughly 85% occur once, and the top ten carry approximately 3.6%. From germline, CDR1 is MNHEY and CDR2 SMNVEV (reference sequence). Trimming cost V 5 bases and J 2 bases; bases outside gene matches: 13. There are 17 residues in the CDR3. Sequenced input: peripheral blood. The rearrangement uses TRBV27 and TRBJ2-7, with 9 bases aligning to TRBD2. The clonotype comes from a woman aged 18-30 years with acute or convalescent COVID-19. CDR3 nucleotides: TGTGCCAGCAGTCTTATAGCGGGAGTGGGGGCGGCCTACGAGCAGTACTTC. This sequence encodes CASSLIAGVGAAYEQYF.